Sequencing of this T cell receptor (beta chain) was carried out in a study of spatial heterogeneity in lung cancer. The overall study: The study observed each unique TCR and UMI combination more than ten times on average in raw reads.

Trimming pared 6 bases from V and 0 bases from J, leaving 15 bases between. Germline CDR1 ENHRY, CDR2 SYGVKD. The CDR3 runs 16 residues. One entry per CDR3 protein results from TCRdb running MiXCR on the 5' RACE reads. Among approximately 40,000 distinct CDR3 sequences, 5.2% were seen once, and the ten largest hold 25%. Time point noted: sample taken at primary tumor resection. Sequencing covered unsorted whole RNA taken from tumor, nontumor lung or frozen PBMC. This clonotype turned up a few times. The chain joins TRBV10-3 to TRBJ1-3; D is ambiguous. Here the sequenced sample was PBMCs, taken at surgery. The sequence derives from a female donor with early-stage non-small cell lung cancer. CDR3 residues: CAISTQTTASGNTIYF. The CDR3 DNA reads TGTGCCATCAGCACACAGACTACGGCCTCTGGAAACACCATATATTTT.